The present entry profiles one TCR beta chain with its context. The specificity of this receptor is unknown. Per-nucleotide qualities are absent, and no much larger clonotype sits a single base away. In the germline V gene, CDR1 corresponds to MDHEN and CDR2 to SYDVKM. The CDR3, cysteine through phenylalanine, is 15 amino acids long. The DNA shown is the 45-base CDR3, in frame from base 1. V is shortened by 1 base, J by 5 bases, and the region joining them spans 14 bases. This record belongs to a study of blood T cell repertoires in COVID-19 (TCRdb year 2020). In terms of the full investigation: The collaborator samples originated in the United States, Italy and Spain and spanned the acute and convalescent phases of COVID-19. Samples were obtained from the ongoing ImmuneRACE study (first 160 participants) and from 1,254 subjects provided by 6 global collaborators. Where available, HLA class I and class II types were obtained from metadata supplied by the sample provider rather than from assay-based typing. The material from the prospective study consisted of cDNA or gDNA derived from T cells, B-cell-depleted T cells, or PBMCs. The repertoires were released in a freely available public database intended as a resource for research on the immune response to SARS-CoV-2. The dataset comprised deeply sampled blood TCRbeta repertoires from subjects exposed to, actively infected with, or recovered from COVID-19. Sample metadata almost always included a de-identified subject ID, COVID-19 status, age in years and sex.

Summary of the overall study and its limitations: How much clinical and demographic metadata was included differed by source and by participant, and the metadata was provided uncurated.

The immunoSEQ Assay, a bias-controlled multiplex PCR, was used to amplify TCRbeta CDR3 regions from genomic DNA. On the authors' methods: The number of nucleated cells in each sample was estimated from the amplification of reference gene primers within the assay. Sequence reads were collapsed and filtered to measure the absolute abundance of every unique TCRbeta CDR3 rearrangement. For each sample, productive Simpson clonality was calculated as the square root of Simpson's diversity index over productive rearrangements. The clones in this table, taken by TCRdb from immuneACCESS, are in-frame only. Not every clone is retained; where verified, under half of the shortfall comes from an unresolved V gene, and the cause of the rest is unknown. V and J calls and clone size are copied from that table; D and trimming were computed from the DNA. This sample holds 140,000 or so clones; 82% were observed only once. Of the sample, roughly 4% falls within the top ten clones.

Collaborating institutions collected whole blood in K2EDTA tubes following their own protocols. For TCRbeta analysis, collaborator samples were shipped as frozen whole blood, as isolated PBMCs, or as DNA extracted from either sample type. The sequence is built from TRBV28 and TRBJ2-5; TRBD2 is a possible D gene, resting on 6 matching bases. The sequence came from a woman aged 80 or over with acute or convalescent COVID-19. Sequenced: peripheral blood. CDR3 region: CASSLFGIREETQYF. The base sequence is TGTGCCAGCAGTTTATTTGGAATCCGGGAGGAGACCCAGTACTTC. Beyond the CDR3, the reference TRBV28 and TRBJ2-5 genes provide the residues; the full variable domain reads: DVKVTQSSRYLVKRTGEKVFLECVQDMDHENMFWYRQDPGLGLRLIYFSYDVKMKEKGDIPEGYSVSREKKERFSLILESASTNQTSMYLCASSLFGIREETQYFGPGTRLLVL.